The 27 T cell receptor beta chains below come from one sample, sequenced in a study of T cell responses to AZD1222 COVID-19 vaccine. Produced via immunoSEQ multiplex PCR; TCRdb's table is partial and in-frame only. The sample gives over 130,000 clones, about 92% of which show up once; about 3.7% is in the top ten. Sequenced here: peripheral blood, sampled 28 days after the second AZD1222 dose. These receptors were obtained from an adult who received the AZD1222 COVID-19 vaccine.

This chain joins TRBV5-1 and TRBJ2-7, with TRBD1 matching 7 bases. The CDR3 is 13 residues long. Losses at the gene ends were 2 bases for V and 6 bases for J; bases not matched to a gene: 5. Looked up from germline, CDR1 is SGHRS and CDR2 is YFSETQ. CDR3 DNA sequence: TGCGCCAGCAGCTTTAATACAGGGGTCGAGCAGTACTTC. Translated: CASSFNTGVEQYF. The full variable domain, rest sourced from reference TRBV5-1 and TRBJ2-7, is KAGVTQTPRYLIKTRGQQVTLSCSPISGHRSVSWYQQTPGQGLQFLFEYFSETQRNKGNFPGRFSGRQFSNSRSEMNVSTLELGDSALYLCASSFNTGVEQYFGPGTRLTVT.

The chain employs TRBV9 and TRBJ2-1, with D perhaps assigned TRBD1 or TRBD2 (5 bases each). The CDR3 sequence is 15 residues long. Germline V gene sequence: CDR1 SGDLS, CDR2 YYNGEE. Trimming left V 1 base short and J 2 bases short, with 10 bases between. The CDR3: CASSVWDRPYNEQFF. The CDR3 coding sequence is TGTGCCAGCAGCGTATGGGACCGACCCTACAATGAGCAGTTCTTC.

V usage is TRBV27 and J usage is TRBJ1-4, with 8 nucleotides matching TRBD1. The J segment lost 8 bases and the V segment lost 6 bases, leaving 11 bases of the junction unmatched. Germline assignment: CDR1 MNHEY and CDR2 SMNVEV (reference sequence). This CDR3 has 15 amino acids. In nucleotides, the CDR3 is TGTGCCAGCAGCTCGTACTCAGGGGGCAGAGAAAAACTGTTTTTT. It yields the protein CASSSYSGGREKLFF.

J is TRBJ2-1 and V is TRBV20-1; D is unclear. This CDR3 is 11 amino acids long. The V end was cut by 7 bases, the J end by 0 bases, with 4 bases between. Germline CDR1 is DFQATT and CDR2 is SNEGSKA (reference sequence). CDR3 sequence: CSVSSYNEQFF. For the CDR3, the DNA is TGCAGTGTAAGCTCCTACAATGAGCAGTTCTTC.

The chain couples TRBV4-1 to TRBJ2-1; 13 bases are shared with TRBD2. The germline CDR1 and CDR2 sequences are MGHRA and YSYEKL. V was pared by 6 bases and J by 7 bases, with 0 bases of the junction left unmatched. The CDR3 is made up of 13 amino acids. The CDR3 is CASRTSGRNEQFF. Here the CDR3 DNA reads TGCGCCAGCAGGACTAGCGGGAGGAATGAGCAGTTCTTC.

This clone appeared a single time. CDR3 region: CASSLGLSSQPQHF. DNA of the CDR3: TGTGCCAGCAGCTTAGGACTCTCGAGCCAGCCCCAGCATTTT. The V and J genes are TRBV7-8 and TRBJ1-5, with no clear D. CDR3 length equals 14 residues. Germline-derived CDR1 and CDR2 are SGHVS and FQNEAQ. Trimming left V 1 base short and J 7 bases short, with 11 bases between.

The rearrangement joins TRBV11-2 to TRBJ1-2; 7 positions match TRBD1. Trimming at V came to 1 base and at J to 7 bases, leaving 12 bases not matched to a gene. Germline lookup yields CDR1 SGHAT and CDR2 FQNNGV. The CDR3 extends over 16 amino acids. The CDR3 region is CASSLAWGRGQRGYTF. The DNA for the CDR3 is TGTGCCAGCAGCTTAGCATGGGGCAGGGGACAGCGTGGCTACACCTTC.

The rearrangement uses TRBV6-5 and TRBJ2-5, with TRBD2 matching over 7 bases. The CDR3 totals 16 residues. V was clipped by 2 bases and J by 4 bases; unmatched bases: 10. Per the germline V gene, CDR1 is MNHEY and CDR2 is SVGAGI. The CDR3 nucleotides are TGTGCCAGCAGTTACCTTTCTAGCGGAGGGAGAGAGACCCAGTACTTC. Protein product: CASSYLSSGGRETQYF.

The CDR3: CASSLTGNTEAFF. In nucleotides, the CDR3 is TGCGCCAGCAGCTTGACAGGTAACACTGAAGCTTTCTTT. The chain joins TRBV5-1 to TRBJ1-1, with a tentative D call TRBD1 (5 bases). V was clipped by 1 base and J by 2 bases, with 6 bases between them. This CDR3 contains 13 residues. Germline assignment: CDR1 SGHRS and CDR2 YFSETQ.

This clone was detected only once. The chain couples TRBV27 to TRBJ2-7, with 9 bases identical to TRBD1. Germline V CDR1 and CDR2: MNHEY, SMNVEV (reference sequence). This CDR3 region has 12 residues. V lost 11 bases and J lost 2; bases outside the gene matches: 4. CDR3: CAAGDRAYEQYF. In nucleotides, the CDR3 is TGTGCCGCTGGGGACAGGGCCTACGAGCAGTACTTC.

The V and J genes are TRBV28 and TRBJ1-1; possible D gene TRBD1, 6 bases. The germline V gene has CDR1 MDHEN and CDR2 SYDVKM. The CDR3 runs to 15 residues. Trimming took off 2 bases at V and 1 base at J, with 11 bases between the two ends. The CDR3 sequence: CASSLQGRKNTEAFF. In DNA, the CDR3 is TGTGCCAGCAGTTTACAGGGGCGGAAGAACACTGAAGCTTTCTTT.

The gene calls are TRBV19 and TRBJ2-1, with TRBD2 identical over 11 bases. The CDR3 has 17 residues. Germline lookup yields CDR1 LNHDA and CDR2 SQIVND (reference sequence). Trimming removed 1 base from V and 14 bases from J; junction bases left unmatched: 16. The CDR3 DNA follows: TGTGCCAGTAGTATAGCCTCGAGTAGCGGGAGGGAAGGTAGAAAGTTCTTC. Its protein is CASSIASSSGREGRKFF.

The chain employs TRBV27 and TRBJ2-1, with TRBD2 matching 7 bases. This CDR3 is built from 16 residues. The V segment lost 5 bases and the J segment 5 bases; nucleotides outside the gene matches: 12. Germline V CDR1 and CDR2: MNHEY, SMNVEV (reference sequence). CDR3 DNA: TGTGCCAGCAGTAGCCTTGCGGGAGCTCCACACAATGAGCAGTTCTTC. Residues: CASSSLAGAPHNEQFF.

This clone was observed a handful of times. V gene TRBV6-1 combines with J gene TRBJ1-4; possible D gene TRBD1, 6 bases. This CDR3 region has 15 residues. CDR1 is MNHNS and CDR2 is SASEGT in the germline V gene. Trimming shortened V by 1 base and J by 7 bases, and 13 bases separated the two germline ends. In DNA, the CDR3 is TGTGCCAGCAGTGAAGAACAGAGGGGGTTTGAAAAACTGTTTTTT. It translates to CASSEEQRGFEKLFF.

This chain's CDR3 is CASSKTSTDTQYF. CDR3 in DNA: TGTGCCAGCAGCAAGACTAGCACAGATACGCAGTATTTT. This sequence joins TRBV7-3 and TRBJ2-3; D is unclear. Per germline, CDR1 SGHTA and CDR2 FQGTGA. V was cut by 5 bases and J by 0 bases, with 6 bases left in between. CDR3 size: 13 residues.

To note about this clone: At one end the junction does not follow the germline gene, possibly because of a read error. The chain joins TRBV6-1 to TRBJ1-4; D gene unclear. Germline V gene lookup returns CDR1 MNHNS and CDR2 SASEGT. This CDR3 is 15 amino acids long. CDR3 DNA: TGTGCCAGCAGAGAAGCTTCGGACGGAACAGAAAAACTGTTTTTT. It codes for CASREASDGTEKLFF.

The chain combines TRBV3-1 (or the pseudogene TRBV3-2) with TRBJ2-5, with TRBD2 matching 7 bases. In germline, CDR1 is LGHDT, CDR2 YNNKEL (reference sequence). V shed 0 bases and J 3 bases; nucleotides not matched to a gene: 4. This CDR3 is built from 15 residues. The CDR3 is CASSQDVAGEETQYF. The CDR3 nucleotides read TGTGCCAGCAGCCAAGATGTCGCGGGGGAAGAGACCCAGTACTTC.

The rearrangement uses TRBV19 and TRBJ2-1; D remains ambiguous. From germline, CDR1 is LNHDA and CDR2 SQIVND (reference sequence). Between the trimmed V and J ends, which lost 6 bases and 6 bases, there was a span of 9 bases. The CDR3 contains 12 residues. Here the CDR3 DNA reads TGTGCCAGTAGAAGTTTTGGCAATGAGCAGTTCTTC. It specifies CASRSFGNEQFF.

The rearrangement joins TRBV28 to TRBJ2-7; 9 positions agree with TRBD1. V was clipped by 5 bases and J by 3 bases; unmatched bases: 17. The CDR3 sequence is 18 residues long. Germline loops: CDR1 MDHEN, CDR2 SYDVKM. The CDR3 coding sequence is TGTGCCAGCAGTCTCCCTTCCTATACCGGGACAGGGTTCTACGAGCAGTACTTC. Translated: CASSLPSYTGTGFYEQYF.

The chain carries TRBV7-9 and TRBJ2-7; D might be TRBD1 (6 bases). V gave up 1 base and J gave up 2 bases, with 9 bases separating them. CDR1 is SEHNR and CDR2 is FQNEAQ in the germline V gene (reference sequence). CDR3 length equals 14 residues. The CDR3 protein is CASSLGGPPYEQYF. Written as DNA, the CDR3 is TGTGCCAGCAGCTTAGGGGGGCCCCCCTACGAGCAGTACTTC. The full variable domain, rest sourced from reference TRBV7-9 and TRBJ2-7, is DTGVSQNPRHKITKRGQNVTFRCDPISEHNRLYWYRQTLGQGPEFLTYFQNEAQLEKSRLLSDRFSAERPKGSFSTLEIQRTEQGDSAMYLCASSLGGPPYEQYFGPGTRLTVT.

The rearrangement links TRBV30 to TRBJ1-2; D possibly corresponds to TRBD1 (5 bases). Germline CDR1 reads GTSNPN; CDR2 reads SVGIG (reference sequence). The CDR3 contains 12 residues. With 5 bases removed from V and 2 bases from J, the gap between germline ends came to 9 bases. The chain's CDR3 is CAWGDGNYGYTF. CDR3 DNA: TGTGCCTGGGGGGACGGCAACTATGGCTACACCTTC.

J is TRBJ2-7 and V is TRBV5-1; the D is unclear. Germline V CDR1 and CDR2: SGHRS, YFSETQ. CDR3 size: 15 residues. Between the trimmed V and J ends, which lost 0 bases and 3 bases, there was a span of 13 bases. The CDR3 loop reads CASSLVPEINYEQYF. As DNA, the CDR3 is TGCGCCAGCAGCTTGGTCCCCGAAATAAACTACGAGCAGTACTTC.

The J gene is TRBJ1-1, the V gene TRBV28, with D hard to call. The CDR3 is made up of 14 amino acids. Germline loops: CDR1 MDHEN, CDR2 SYDVKM. Trimming removed 6 bases at V and 4 bases at J, with 15 bases between. CDR3 DNA: TGTGCCAGCAGACCCGGAAGAGTTCGCACTGAAGCTTTCTTT. It codes for CASRPGRVRTEAFF.

The rearrangement joins TRBV28 to TRBJ2-7; the D is unclear. With 8 bases removed from V and 0 bases from J, the gap between germline ends came to 17 bases. The CDR3 spans 15 residues. Germline values: CDR1 MDHEN, CDR2 SYDVKM. In DNA form, the CDR3 reads TGTGCCAGCCGATTAATAGGCGCTAGCTCCTACGAGCAGTACTTC. Amino acids: CASRLIGASSYEQYF.

The rearrangement links TRBV19 to TRBJ2-1; the match to TRBD1 covers 8 bases. V lost 5 bases to trimming and J lost 0 bases; unmatched junction nucleotides: 6. This CDR3 region has 16 residues. Germline-derived CDR1 and CDR2 are LNHDA and SQIVND (reference sequence). The chain's CDR3 is CASSPGQGNSYNEQFF. The CDR3 DNA is TGTGCCAGTAGTCCAGGACAGGGCAACTCCTACAATGAGCAGTTCTTC.

This clone has just one count. The CDR3 protein is CASSVDTEKLFF. The CDR3 bases are TGTGCCAGCAGTGTCGACACCGAAAAACTGTTTTTT. The rearrangement links TRBV28 to TRBJ1-4; unclear D gene. CDR1 MDHEN and CDR2 SYDVKM come from the germline V gene. The CDR3 has 12 residues. V was pared by 5 bases and J by 8 bases, with 9 bases between.

This chain connects TRBV5-1 to TRBJ1-1; weak D call: TRBD1 (6 bases). This CDR3 has 13 amino acids. Trimming cost V 4 bases and J 1 base, with 8 bases left between them. CDR1 is SGHRS, CDR2 YFSETQ, per germline. The CDR3 here is CASSVRGNTEAFF. The DNA for the CDR3 is TGCGCCAGCAGCGTCAGGGGGAACACTGAAGCTTTCTTT.